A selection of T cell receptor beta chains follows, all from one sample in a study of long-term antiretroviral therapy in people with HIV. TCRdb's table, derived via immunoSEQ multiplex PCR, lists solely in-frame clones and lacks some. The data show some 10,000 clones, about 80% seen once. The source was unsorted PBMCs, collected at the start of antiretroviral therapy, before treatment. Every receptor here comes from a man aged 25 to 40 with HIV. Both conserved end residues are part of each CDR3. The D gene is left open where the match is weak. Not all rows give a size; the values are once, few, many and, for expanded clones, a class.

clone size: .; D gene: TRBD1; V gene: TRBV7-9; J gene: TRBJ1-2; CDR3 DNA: TGTGCCAGCAGCCTTCCTTGGACAGGGATGGTCGACTATGGCTACACCTTC; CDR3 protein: CASSLPWTGMVDYGYTF
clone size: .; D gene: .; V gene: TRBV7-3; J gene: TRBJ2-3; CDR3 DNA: TGTGCCAGCAGCTTAATGGCGAGACCCACAGATACGCAGTATTTT; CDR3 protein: CASSLMARPTDTQYF
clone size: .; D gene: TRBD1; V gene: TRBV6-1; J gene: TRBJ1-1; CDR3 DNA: TGTGCCAGCAGTGTTCGACAGGGGGGAGGCACTGAAGCTTTCTTT; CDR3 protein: CASSVRQGGGTEAFF
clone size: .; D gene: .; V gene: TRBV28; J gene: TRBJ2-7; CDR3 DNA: TGTGCCAGCAGTTCTTTGGCGGTGAGCTCCTACGAGCAGTACTTC; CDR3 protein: CASSSLAVSSYEQYF
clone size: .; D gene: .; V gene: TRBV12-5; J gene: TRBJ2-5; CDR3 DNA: TGTGCTAGTGGTTTGGCACCCTCCCATGAGACCCAGTACTTC; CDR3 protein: CASGLAPSHETQYF
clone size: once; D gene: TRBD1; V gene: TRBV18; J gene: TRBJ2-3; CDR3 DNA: TGTGCCAGCTCACCGGGACAGGGGGCGATGAATACGCAGTATTTT; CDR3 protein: CASSPGQGAMNTQYF
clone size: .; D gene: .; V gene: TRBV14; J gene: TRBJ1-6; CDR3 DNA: TGTGCCAGCAGCCTTCTCAATAATTCACCCCTCCACTTT; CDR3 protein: CASSLLNNSPLHF
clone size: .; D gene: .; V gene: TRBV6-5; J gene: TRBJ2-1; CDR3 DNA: TGTGCCAGCAGCGCGGGACTCCTAGGCGAGCAGTTCTTC; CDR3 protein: CASSAGLLGEQFF
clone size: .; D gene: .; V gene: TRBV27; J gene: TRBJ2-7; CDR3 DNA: TGTGCCAGCAGTTCCGGAGCGGGCGCGGGTGAGCAGTACTTC; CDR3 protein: CASSSGAGAGEQYF
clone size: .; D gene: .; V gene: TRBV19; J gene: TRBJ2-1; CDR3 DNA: TGTGCCAGTAGTCTATCGGGACTCAATGAGCAGTTCTTC; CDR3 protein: CASSLSGLNEQFF
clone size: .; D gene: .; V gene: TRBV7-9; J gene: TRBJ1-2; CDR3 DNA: TGTGCCAGCAGCTTAGTCGGGCAGGGCGATGGCTACACCTTC; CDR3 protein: CASSLVGQGDGYTF
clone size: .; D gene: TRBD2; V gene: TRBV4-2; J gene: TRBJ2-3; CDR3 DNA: TGTGCCAGCAGCCAAGATCGACGACTAGCGGCAGGGGGAGGCACAGATACGCAGTATTTT; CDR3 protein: CASSQDRRLAAGGGTDTQYF
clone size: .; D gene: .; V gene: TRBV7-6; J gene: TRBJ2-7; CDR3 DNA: TGTGCCAGCAGCTCTAATAGCGGCTACGAGCAGTACTTC; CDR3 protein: CASSSNSGYEQYF
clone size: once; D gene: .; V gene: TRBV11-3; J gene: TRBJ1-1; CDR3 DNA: TGTGCCAGCAGCTTAGAAGGGGGCACTGAAGCTTTCTTT; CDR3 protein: CASSLEGGTEAFF
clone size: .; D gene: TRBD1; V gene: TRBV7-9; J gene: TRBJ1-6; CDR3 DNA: TGTGCCAGCAGCTCGACAGGGGGAGTCAATTCACCCCTCCACTTT; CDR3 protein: CASSSTGGVNSPLHF
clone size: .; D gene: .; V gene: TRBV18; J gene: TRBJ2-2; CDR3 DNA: TGTGCCAGCTCACCACCGGGGGCCGGCGGGGAGCTGTTTTTT; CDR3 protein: CASSPPGAGGELFF
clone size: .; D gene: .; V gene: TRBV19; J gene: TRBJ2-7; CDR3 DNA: TGTGCCAGTAGTCCACGCGACGGGGAGGTGCAGTACTTC; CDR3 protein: CASSPRDGEVQYF
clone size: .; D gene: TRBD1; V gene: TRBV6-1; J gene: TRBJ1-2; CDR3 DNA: TGTGCCAGCAGTGTTGACAGGGGCTATGGCTACACCTTC; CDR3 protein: CASSVDRGYGYTF
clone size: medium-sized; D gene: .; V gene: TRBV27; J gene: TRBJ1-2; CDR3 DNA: TGTGCCAGCAGTGTGGGGGGTACAGCCAACTATGGCTACACCTTC; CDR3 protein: CASSVGGTANYGYTF
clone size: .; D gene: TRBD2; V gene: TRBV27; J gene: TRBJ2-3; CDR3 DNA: TGTGCCAGCAGTTTCCAGCGGGACCTCATGAATACGCAGTATTTT; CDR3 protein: CASSFQRDLMNTQYF
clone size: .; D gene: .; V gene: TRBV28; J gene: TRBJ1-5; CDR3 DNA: TGTGCCAGCGATGGGGGGGCGTCTGGTAAGCCCCAGCATTTT; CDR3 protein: CASDGGASGKPQHF
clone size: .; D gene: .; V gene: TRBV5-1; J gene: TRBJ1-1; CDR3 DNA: TGCGCCAGCAGCACCGGAAGTAACACTGAAGCTTTCTTT; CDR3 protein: CASSTGSNTEAFF
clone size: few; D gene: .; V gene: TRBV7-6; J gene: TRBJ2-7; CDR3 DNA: TGTGCCAGCAGCTTGGGGGGTTCTAGCTCCTACGAGCAGTACTTC; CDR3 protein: CASSLGGSSSYEQYF
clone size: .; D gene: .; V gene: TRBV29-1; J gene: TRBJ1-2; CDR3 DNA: TGCAGCGTTGGGGGACCTAACCAGGCGGGCTACACCTTC; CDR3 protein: CSVGGPNQAGYTF
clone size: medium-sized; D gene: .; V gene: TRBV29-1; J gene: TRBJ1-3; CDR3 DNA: TGCAGCGTCGGCCTGACCGGAAACACCATATATTTT; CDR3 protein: CSVGLTGNTIYF
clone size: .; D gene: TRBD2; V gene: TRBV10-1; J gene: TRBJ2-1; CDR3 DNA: TGCGCCAGCAGTAGTTCGGGAGGCGAGCAGTTCTTC; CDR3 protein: CASSSSGGEQFF
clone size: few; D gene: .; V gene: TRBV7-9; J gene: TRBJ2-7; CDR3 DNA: TGTGCCAGCAGCTTAAATCCCTACGAGCAGTACTTC; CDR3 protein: CASSLNPYEQYF
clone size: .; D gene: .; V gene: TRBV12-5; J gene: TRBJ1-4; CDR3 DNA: TGTGCTAGTGGTTTGGCCACAGGAAAACTGTTTTTT; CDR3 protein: CASGLATGKLFF
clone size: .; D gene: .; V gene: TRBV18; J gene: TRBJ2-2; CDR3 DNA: TGTGCCAGCTCACCGGCACTTAACACCGGGGAGCTGTTTTTT; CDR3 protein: CASSPALNTGELFF
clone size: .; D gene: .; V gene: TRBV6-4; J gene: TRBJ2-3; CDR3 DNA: TGTGCCAGCAGTGAGTCGGGGCTCACAGATACGCAGTATTTT; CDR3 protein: CASSESGLTDTQYF
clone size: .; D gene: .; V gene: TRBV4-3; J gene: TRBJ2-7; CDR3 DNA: TGCGCCAGCATGTATACGTCCGGCGAGCAGTACTTC; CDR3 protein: CASMYTSGEQYF
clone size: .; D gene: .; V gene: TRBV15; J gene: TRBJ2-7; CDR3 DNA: TGTGCCACCAGCAGACAGCAGGGTCTTGGGGGGCACGAGCAGTACTTC; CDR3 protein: CATSRQQGLGGHEQYF
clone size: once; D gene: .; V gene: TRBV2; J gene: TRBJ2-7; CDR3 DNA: TGTGCCAGCAGTCACATGACCACCTCCGAGCAGTACTTC; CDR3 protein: CASSHMTTSEQYF
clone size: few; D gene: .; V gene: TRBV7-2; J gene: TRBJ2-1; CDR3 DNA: TGTGCCAGCAGCTTAGCGCGTACAGTAGGAGACAATGAGCAGTTCTTC; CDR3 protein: CASSLARTVGDNEQFF
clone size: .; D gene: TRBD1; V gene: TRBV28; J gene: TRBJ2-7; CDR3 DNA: TGTGCCAGCAAATCCGAGGGACAGGGAAGGTACGAGCAGTACTTC; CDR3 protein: CASKSEGQGRYEQYF
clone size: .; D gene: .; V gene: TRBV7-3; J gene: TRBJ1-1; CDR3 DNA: TGTGCCAGCAGCTTAAGGGGGTCGACTGAAGCTTTCTTT; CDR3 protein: CASSLRGSTEAFF
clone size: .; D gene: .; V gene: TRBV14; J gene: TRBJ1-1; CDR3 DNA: TGTGCCAGCAGCCAACCCCAGGGATGGGGCACTGAAGCTTTCTTT; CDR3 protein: CASSQPQGWGTEAFF
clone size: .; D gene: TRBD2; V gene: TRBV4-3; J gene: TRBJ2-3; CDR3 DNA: TGCGCCAGCAGCCAAGTAGCGGGGCGGGGGGATACGCAGTATTTT; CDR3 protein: CASSQVAGRGDTQYF
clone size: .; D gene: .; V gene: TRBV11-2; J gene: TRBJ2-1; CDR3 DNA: TGTGCCAGCAGCCTAGACACCAATGAGCAGTTCTTC; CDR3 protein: CASSLDTNEQFF
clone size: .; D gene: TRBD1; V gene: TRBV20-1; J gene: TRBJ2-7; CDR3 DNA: TGCAGAGGACAGGGAAACGAGCAGTACTTC; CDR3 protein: CRGQGNEQYF
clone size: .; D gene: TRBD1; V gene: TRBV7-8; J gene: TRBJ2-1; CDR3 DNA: TGTGCCAGCAGCTTAGAAGGGACAGGGTTGGTATACAATGAGCAGTTCTTC; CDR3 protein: CASSLEGTGLVYNEQFF
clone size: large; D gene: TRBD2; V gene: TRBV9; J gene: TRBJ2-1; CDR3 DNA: TGTGCCAGCAGCTCCGGGGGGGCATCCTACAATGAGCAGTTCTTC; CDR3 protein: CASSSGGASYNEQFF
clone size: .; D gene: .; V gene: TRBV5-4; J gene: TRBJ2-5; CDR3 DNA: TGTGCCAGCACCAATACCCGAGGGATCCAAGAGACCCAGTACTTC; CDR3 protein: CASTNTRGIQETQYF
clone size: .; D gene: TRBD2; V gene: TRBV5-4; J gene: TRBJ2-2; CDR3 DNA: TGTGCCAGCAGCTACGGACTAGCGGGAGGCAACACCGGGGAGCTGTTTTTT; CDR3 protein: CASSYGLAGGNTGELFF
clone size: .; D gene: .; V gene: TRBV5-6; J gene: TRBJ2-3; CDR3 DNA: TGTGCCAGCAGCTTGGCCGGGGGCACAGATACGCAGTATTTT; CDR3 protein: CASSLAGGTDTQYF
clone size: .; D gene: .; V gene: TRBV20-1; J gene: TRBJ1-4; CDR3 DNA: TGCAGTGCTATTCTGAATGAAAAACTGTTTTTT; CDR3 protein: CSAILNEKLFF
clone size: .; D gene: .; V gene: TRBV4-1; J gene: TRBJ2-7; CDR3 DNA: TGCGCCAGCAGCCAGTCGGGCCCTTTCTACGAGCAGTACTTC; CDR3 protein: CASSQSGPFYEQYF
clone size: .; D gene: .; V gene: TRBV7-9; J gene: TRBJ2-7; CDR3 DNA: TGTGCCAGCAGCCCCCCCCTAGGGCGGGCACCCTCCTACGAGCAGTACTTC; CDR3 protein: CASSPPLGRAPSYEQYF
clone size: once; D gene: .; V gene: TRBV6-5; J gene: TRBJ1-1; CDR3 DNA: TGTGCCAGCAGTTACGGCTGGAACACTGAAGCTTTCTTT; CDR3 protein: CASSYGWNTEAFF
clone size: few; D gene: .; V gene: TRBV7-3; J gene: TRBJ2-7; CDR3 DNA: TGTGCCAGCAGCGAAGGAGAGCAGTACTTC; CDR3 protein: CASSEGEQYF
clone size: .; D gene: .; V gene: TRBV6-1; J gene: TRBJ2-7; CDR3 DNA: TGTGCCAGCAGTCTCCGACAGGCCTACGAGCAGTACTTC; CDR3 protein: CASSLRQAYEQYF
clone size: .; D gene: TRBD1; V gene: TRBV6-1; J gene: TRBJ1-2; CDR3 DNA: TGTGCCAGCAGGGACAGGGGCTCCCCTGGCTACACCTTC; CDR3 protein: CASRDRGSPGYTF
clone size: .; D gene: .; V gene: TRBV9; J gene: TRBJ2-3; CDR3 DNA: TGTGCCAGCAGCGTAGAAGTGGGAGTAGCAGATACGCAGTATTTT; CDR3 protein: CASSVEVGVADTQYF